These 27 T cell receptor beta chains originate from one sample sequenced in a study of regulatory T cells in long-lasting Graves disease. As to time point: newly diagnosed GD, antithyroid drugs for less than 3 months. Scientists built the TCR library using RNA that was extracted from PBMCs. With iRepertoire HTBI primers and Arm-PCR of CDR3 regions, TCR beta libraries were built. TCRdb re-called the multiplex PCR reads with MiXCR, one entry per CDR3 protein. The table has some 330,000 distinct CDR3 sequences, about 10% seen once. The same specimen was also included in a second study, on T cells in Graves' hyperthyroidism and ophthalmopathy.

Sequencing was performed on peripheral blood mononuclear cells (PBMCs), taken at new diagnosis, from a patient treated with antithyroid drugs. All receptors derive from a woman aged 18-29 years with Graves disease.

In this sample, this clonotype turned up many times. The chain recombines TRBV7-2 with TRBJ2-2, with 7 bases matching TRBD1. Unmatched junction bases numbered 7, after V lost 6 bases and J lost 3 bases. Germline V gene data show CDR1 as SGHTA and CDR2 as FQGNSA. CDR3 size: 15 residues. CDR3 DNA: TGTGCCAGCAGACCGGGACAGCCCTACACCGGGGAGCTGTTTTTT. This encodes CASRPGQPYTGELFF.

In this sample, this clonotype turned up many times. V gene TRBV11-2 combines with J gene TRBJ2-1; 7 positions match TRBD2. V shed 3 bases and J 7 bases; nucleotides not matched to a gene: 6. Germline V CDR1 and CDR2: SGHAT, FQNNGV. This CDR3 has 14 residues. CDR3 in amino acids: CASSFPGRYNEQFF. For the CDR3, the DNA is TGTGCCAGCAGCTTCCCCGGGAGGTATAATGAGCAGTTCTTC.

At least ten counts were recorded for this clonotype. The genes are TRBV4-3 and TRBJ2-7; unclear D gene. V was clipped by 0 bases and J by 6 bases, with 9 bases between them. CDR3 length equals 13 residues. CDR1 and CDR2 (germline): LGHNA, YSLEER. CDR3 nucleotide sequence: TGCGCCAGCAGCCAAGACTTAGCCGGCGAGCAGTACTTC. Translated, it gives CASSQDLAGEQYF.

This clonotype was observed at least ten times. The gene calls are TRBV6-1 and TRBJ1-2; perhaps TRBD1 as D (6 bases). V lost 6 bases and J lost 4, with 9 bases in between. CDR3 length: 12 amino acids. Germline V gene sequence: CDR1 MNHNS, CDR2 SASEGT. Here the CDR3 reads CASRQGLYGYTF. CDR3 sequence (DNA): TGTGCCAGCAGACAGGGCCTCTATGGCTACACCTTC.

This clonotype was seen many times. V gene TRBV10-3 combines with J gene TRBJ1-2, with D maybe TRBD1 (6 bases). V was cut by 7 bases and J by 3 bases, with 18 bases left in between. The CDR3 runs to 15 residues. Germline V CDR1 and CDR2: ENHRY, SYGVKD. CDR3 protein: CAITQTANRDYGYTF. CDR3 in DNA: TGTGCCATCACCCAGACCGCGAACAGGGACTATGGCTACACCTTC.

This clonotype was picked up many times. This chain uses TRBV10-2 with TRBJ2-1, with D hard to call. CDR1 and CDR2 (germline): WSHSY, SAAADI. The ends were cut back, 2 bases at V and 2 bases at J, with 10 bases in the middle. The CDR3 has 15 residues. The CDR3 nucleotides read TGCGCCAGCAGTGAGGGGGTTACCGCCTACAATGAGCAGTTCTTC. It codes for CASSEGVTAYNEQFF.

This clonotype was recorded many times. The gene calls are TRBV20-1 and TRBJ2-5; D could derive from TRBD1 or TRBD2 (7 bases each). V was pared by 6 bases and J by 10 bases, with 24 bases between. This CDR3 spans 14 amino acids. Per germline, CDR1 DFQATT and CDR2 SNEGSKA (reference sequence). The CDR3 loop is CSARQGGTPGVQYF. The CDR3 DNA reads TGCAGTGCCCGTCAGGGGGGGACACCGGGCGTCCAGTACTTC.

This clonotype has a count of ten or more. This chain links TRBV27 with TRBJ2-7, with 8 bases that match TRBD2. This CDR3 is 15 amino acids long. J lost 4 bases, V lost 5 bases, and 10 bases had no gene match. CDR1 is MNHEY and CDR2 is SMNVEV in the germline V gene (reference sequence). In DNA form, the CDR3 reads TGTGCCAGCAGTCCCGGGGGGGCTATACCGTACGAGCAGTACTTC. The encoded protein is CASSPGGAIPYEQYF.

The rearrangement joins TRBV6-1 to TRBJ2-3; the D is unclear. Trimming stripped 5 bases from V and 1 base from J, with 10 bases between. The CDR3 consists of 14 residues. Looked up from germline, CDR1 is MNHNS and CDR2 is SASEGT. The CDR3 reads CASSRRQGTDTQYF. CDR3 DNA: TGTGCCAGCAGTCGCCGACAAGGCACAGATACGCAGTATTTT.

There are many counts of this clonotype. The CDR3 DNA reads as TGTGCCAGTCGGGACTTCCAAGAGACCCAGTACTTC. It is translated as CASRDFQETQYF. The genes are TRBV28 and TRBJ2-5, with D possibly matching TRBD2 (6 bases). V was shortened by 9 bases and J by 1 base, with 9 bases between the two germline ends. Germline CDR1 reads MDHEN; CDR2 reads SYDVKM. The CDR3 spans 12 residues.

This clonotype appeared many times. The J gene is TRBJ2-1, the V gene TRBV7-2, with D unresolved. The germline V gene encodes CDR1 SGHTA and CDR2 FQGNSA. Trimming cost V 2 bases and J 10 bases, with 21 bases left between them. The CDR3 is 16 residues long. The CDR3 sequence is CASSLPSWKGYQEQFF. In DNA, the CDR3 is TGTGCCAGCAGCTTACCGAGCTGGAAGGGATATCAGGAGCAGTTCTTC.

Note on this clonotype: A single base separates this from a much larger clone, so it may be a read error. The conserved final phenylalanine or tryptophan is absent from the CDR3, which likely points to a read error. The V and J genes are TRBV27 and TRBJ2-1; TRBD1 matches 9 bases. CDR1 MNHEY and CDR2 SMNVEV come from the germline V gene (reference sequence). The J segment lost 7 bases and the V segment lost 5 bases, leaving 12 bases of the junction unmatched. The length of the CDR3 is 16 residues. CDR3 sequence reads: CASSRTGTGLVNEQFL. The CDR3 DNA sequence: TGTGCCAGCAGTCGAACAGGGACAGGGTTAGTTAATGAGCAGTTCCTC.

Ten or more counts support this clonotype. J is TRBJ2-1 and V is TRBV20-1; 11 nucleotides agree with TRBD1. The CDR3 is 17 residues long. V lost 5 bases, J lost 8 bases, and 17 bases stayed unmatched. The germline V gene has CDR1 DFQATT and CDR2 SNEGSKA (reference sequence). The DNA for the CDR3 is TGCAGTGCTGAGGGGCAGATACCGGGACAGGGGGACGATGAGCAGTTCTTC. Translating gives CSAEGQIPGQGDDEQFF.

CDR3 region: CSVEDSYLSNTGELFF. The CDR3 nucleotides read TGCAGCGTTGAAGATTCATACCTTTCGAACACCGGGGAGCTGTTTTTT. The chain joins TRBV29-1 to TRBJ2-2; no firm D call. Trimming stripped 0 bases from V and 0 bases from J, with 11 bases between. The CDR3 has 16 residues. CDR1 SQVTM and CDR2 ANQGSEA come from the germline V gene.

The V gene is TRBV29-1, the J gene TRBJ1-1; TRBD1 aligns across 8 bases. Germline CDR1 is SQVTM and CDR2 is ANQGSEA. The CDR3 is 15 residues long. V gave up 5 bases and J gave up 7 bases; unmatched junction bases: 15. Here the CDR3 DNA reads TGCAGCGTTACGGGGACAGGCGCCTGGATCCTTGAAGCTTTCTTT. Translating it yields CSVTGTGAWILEAFF.

On this clonotype itself: Its ends do not fully match the called genes, so a read error is possible. The chain employs TRBV6-4 and TRBJ1-6, with unresolved D. The V gene's germline CDR1 is MRHNA and CDR2 SNTAGT. CDR3 length equals 16 residues. In DNA, the CDR3 is TGTGCCAGCAGTTACTCGATTCTGGGAGAGAATTCACCCCTCCACTTT. Translation gives CASSYSILGENSPLHF.

This clonotype was detected ten times or more. The chain couples TRBV3-1 to TRBJ2-2; a possible D gene is TRBD2 (6 bases). This CDR3 contains 16 residues. Trimming removed 5 bases at V and 4 bases at J, with 17 bases between. Germline values: CDR1 LGHDT, CDR2 YNNKEL (reference sequence). CDR3 sequence (DNA): TGTGCCAGCAGCGGCCCCAAGGACTACACCACCGGGGAGCTGTTTTTT. It is translated as CASSGPKDYTTGELFF.

The table lists this clonotype with many counts. V gene TRBV28 combines with J gene TRBJ2-7, with unresolved D. Germline CDR1 reads MDHEN; CDR2 reads SYDVKM. The CDR3 covers 13 residues. V was clipped by 5 bases and J by 3 bases, with 11 bases between them. The CDR3 loop is CASSNTERYEQYF. The CDR3 region has the DNA TGTGCCAGCAGTAATACAGAACGCTACGAGCAGTACTTC.

This clonotype was observed once. The CDR3 here is CASGGRDSYNEQFF. The DNA of the CDR3 is TGCGCCAGCGGGGGGCGGGACTCCTACAATGAGCAGTTCTTC. V usage is TRBV4-1 and J usage is TRBJ2-1; perhaps D is TRBD1 or TRBD2 (6 bases each). The CDR3 consists of 14 residues. Looked up from germline, CDR1 is MGHRA and CDR2 is YSYEKL. The ends were cut back, 8 bases at V and 0 bases at J, with 11 bases in the middle.

This clonotype was counted at least ten times. The chain uses TRBV7-9 and TRBJ1-1; 9 bases align to TRBD1. V was clipped by 4 bases and J by 0 bases; unmatched bases: 9. The germline V gene has CDR1 SEHNR and CDR2 FQNEAQ (reference sequence). CDR3 length: 17 amino acids. CDR3 region: CASSSLPGQGLNTEAFF. The DNA for the CDR3 is TGTGCCAGCAGCTCCCTCCCCGGACAGGGGTTGAACACTGAAGCTTTCTTT.

This clonotype has ten or more counts. V and J are TRBV27 and TRBJ1-1; D remains unclear. Germline V gene data show CDR1 as MNHEY and CDR2 as SMNVEV (reference sequence). This CDR3 has 13 amino acids. V lost 9 bases and J 0 bases, leaving 11 bases between the germline ends. The CDR3 region is CASGRSLNTEAFF. The CDR3 DNA follows: TGTGCCAGTGGCAGATCCTTGAACACTGAAGCTTTCTTT.

There are many counts of this clonotype. The chain carries TRBV27 and TRBJ2-7; 7 positions match TRBD2. The CDR3 length is 15 residues. Unmatched junction bases numbered 11, after V lost 4 bases and J lost 5 bases. Germline values: CDR1 MNHEY, CDR2 SMNVEV (reference sequence). For the CDR3, the DNA is TGTGCCAGCAGTTCGGGATTGCGGGGGAGTCACGAGCAGTACTTC. Protein: CASSSGLRGSHEQYF.

Only a few counts were recorded for this clonotype. The chain is built from TRBV11-1 and TRBJ1-2; D might be TRBD1 (5 bases). Between the trimmed V and J ends, which lost 5 bases and 4 bases, there was a span of 14 bases. Looked up from germline, CDR1 is SGHAT and CDR2 is FQDESV (reference sequence). This CDR3 is 14 amino acids long. In DNA form, the CDR3 reads TGTGCCAGCAGCCAGGTGGGGCAGATCTATGGCTACACCTTC. Its translation: CASSQVGQIYGYTF.

This clonotype was counted many times. The chain joins TRBV12-5 to TRBJ1-4; the D is unclear. The CDR3 consists of 16 residues. The germline gives CDR1 LGHNT, CDR2 FRNRAP. The V end was cut by 3 bases, the J end by 7 bases, with 18 bases between. CDR3 sequence: CASGFATGPIGEKLFF. The CDR3 DNA is TGTGCTAGTGGTTTTGCCACCGGGCCTATCGGTGAAAAACTGTTTTTT.

This clonotype was counted between two and nine times. J is TRBJ2-3 and V is TRBV27; D is ambiguous. V was clipped by 6 bases and J by 0 bases, with 16 bases between them. Germline V gene data show CDR1 as MNHEY and CDR2 as SMNVEV (reference sequence). The CDR3 contains 16 residues. CDR3 loop: CASSRLDRLSTDTQYF. The CDR3 nucleotides read TGTGCCAGCAGCCGACTCGACCGCCTCAGCACAGATACGCAGTATTTT.

Details on this clonotype: Just one base apart from a much larger clone, this may be a read error. Because it lacks the conserved phenylalanine or tryptophan at the end, this CDR3 is likely a read error. The chain combines TRBV2 with TRBJ1-2, with D perhaps matching TRBD1 (6 bases). The germline V gene has CDR1 SNHLY and CDR2 FYNNEI. V lost 7 bases, J lost 5 bases, and 17 bases lay in between. There are 14 residues in the CDR3. The CDR3 loop reads CASKDQGIGYGYTS. The CDR3, as DNA: TGTGCCAGCAAGGACCAGGGGATCGGGTATGGCTACACCTCC.

The sample holds many counts of this clonotype. V is TRBV13 and J is TRBJ1-1; D might be TRBD1 (5 bases). The CDR3 is 14 amino acids. V lost 5 bases to trimming and J lost 1 base, with 11 bases between them. The germline V gene encodes CDR1 PRHDT and CDR2 FYEKMQ (reference sequence). DNA of the CDR3: TGTGCCAGCAGCCATAGCGGGGGGAACACTGAAGCTTTCTTT. Its protein product is CASSHSGGNTEAFF.